The clone carrying this TCR beta chain was observed a few times. Antigen: not known. The sample is drawn from a study of T-cell memory formation after mild COVID-19. Sample barcodes and UMIs were carried by the TCR alpha and TCR beta cDNA libraries that 5'RACE generated with constant-segment primers. From the 5' RACE reads, TCRdb called clonotypes with MiXCR, one entry per CDR3 protein. Seen here are 250,000 to 350,000 distinct CDR3 sequences, approximately 15% observed once, and the top ten hold roughly 22%. Deletions cut 0 bases from V and 2 bases from J, with 10 bases between. The CDR3 is 15 amino acids. Germline CDR1 and CDR2: SGHNT and YENEEA. Whole-study results and caveats: Contracting clones from day 15 to 85 had balanced CD4/CD8; later expanders favoured CD4+. Chiefly within CM and EM were the contracting CD4+ clones; CD8+ ones were within EMRA.

The origin of this receptor is a young man who had mild COVID-19 (a few samples of this study predate the infection). Cell type and time point are not known. Material for sequencing was PBMCs or a T cell subset sorted from them (not recorded which). J is TRBJ2-5 and V is TRBV11-3; D is possibly TRBD2 (6 bases). CDR3 protein: CASSLDSGVQETQYF. CDR3 coding DNA: TGTGCCAGCAGCTTAGATAGCGGCGTTCAAGAGACCCAGTACTTC.